The rows below give T cell receptor beta chains drawn from one sample of a study of T cell responses to AZD1222 COVID-19 vaccine. TCRdb keeps only in-frame clones here, not all; method: immunoSEQ multiplex PCR. Among around 92,000 clones listed, 91% were seen once. Sequencing was performed on peripheral blood, taken on day 0 of AZD1222 vaccination. These receptors originate from an adult in good health. The CDR3 runs from the conserved cysteine through the conserved F or W. Fields, in order: J gene, V gene, clone size, D gene, CDR3 protein, CDR3 DNA. D genes are given only for firm matches. Expanded clones are given a class, and other clones once, few, many or no size at all.

TRBJ1-5,TRBV30,once,.,CAWSVQGANQPQHF,TGTGCCTGGAGTGTACAGGGAGCCAATCAGCCCCAGCATTTT
TRBJ2-5,TRBV28,.,TRBD1,CASSNRGLQETQYF,TGTGCCAGCAGCAACAGGGGGTTACAAGAGACCCAGTACTTC
TRBJ2-3,TRBV5-1,.,TRBD2,CASSLRLAASTDTQYF,TGCGCCAGCAGCTTGCGACTAGCCGCGAGCACAGATACGCAGTATTTT
TRBJ1-2,TRBV6-4,.,.,CASSDYYGYTF,TGTGCCAGCAGTGATTACTATGGCTACACCTTC
TRBJ1-2,TRBV3-1/TRBV3-2,.,.,CASRSANYGYTF,TGTGCCAGCCGCAGTGCTAACTATGGCTACACCTTC
TRBJ1-4,TRBV5-1,once,.,CASSPGSDEKLFF,TGCGCCAGCAGCCCCGGGTCAGATGAAAAACTGTTTTTT
TRBJ1-2,TRBV11-2,.,TRBD1,CASSLPGQVIFGYTF,TGTGCCAGCAGCTTACCGGGACAGGTGATTTTTGGCTACACCTTC
TRBJ2-1,TRBV9,.,.,CASSQASYNEQFF,TGTGCCAGCAGCCAGGCGTCCTACAATGAGCAGTTCTTC
TRBJ1-3,TRBV6-6,.,.,CASLPVGGNTIYF,TGTGCCAGCCTCCCGGTGGGGGGAAACACCATATATTTT
TRBJ2-5,TRBV5-1,.,TRBD1,CASSSTGGIQETQYF,TGCGCCAGCAGCTCGACAGGGGGTATCCAAGAGACCCAGTACTTC
TRBJ2-2,TRBV2,.,.,CASSAQANTGELFF,TGTGCCAGCAGTGCACAGGCGAACACCGGGGAGCTGTTTTTT
TRBJ2-4,TRBV28,.,.,CASSIPSPGIQYF,TGTGCCAGCAGCATTCCAAGCCCGGGCATTCAGTACTTC
TRBJ2-5,TRBV5-1,.,.,CASSPDSTPGTQYF,TGCGCCAGCAGTCCAGACAGCACCCCAGGGACCCAGTACTTC
TRBJ2-2,TRBV13,.,.,CASSLWLGSTGELFF,TGTGCCAGCAGCTTATGGCTTGGGAGCACCGGGGAGCTGTTTTTT
TRBJ2-6,TRBV7-3,.,.,CASSPGTGANVLTF,TGTGCCAGCAGCCCCGGAACTGGGGCCAACGTCCTGACTTTC
TRBJ1-5,TRBV19,.,TRBD1,CASSPQGRGLGQPQHF,TGTGCCAGTAGTCCCCAGGGCAGGGGGCTAGGTCAGCCCCAGCATTTT
TRBJ2-2,TRBV5-1,.,.,CASSVWGILGAGELFF,TGCGCCAGCAGCGTCTGGGGTATCCTTGGCGCCGGGGAGCTGTTTTTT
TRBJ2-3,TRBV7-9,few,.,CASSARTGGDTQYF,TGTGCCAGCAGCGCCAGGACTGGGGGGGATACGCAGTATTTT
TRBJ1-6,TRBV9,.,.,CASSVGGTGINSPLHF,TGTGCCAGCAGCGTAGGAGGGACGGGGATAAATTCACCCCTCCACTTT
TRBJ1-2,TRBV10-3,.,.,CAISDLAGPSNYGYTF,TGTGCCATCAGTGACCTCGCGGGCCCCTCTAACTATGGCTACACCTTC
TRBJ1-5,TRBV5-5,.,TRBD1,CASSLQGSNQPQHF,TGTGCCAGCAGCTTACAGGGGAGCAATCAGCCCCAGCATTTT
TRBJ2-7,TRBV5-5,.,.,CASSLTAKAYEQYF,TGTGCCAGCAGCTTGACAGCTAAAGCCTACGAGCAGTACTTC
TRBJ1-4,TRBV5-1,few,.,CASSRGSTNEKLFF,TGCGCCAGCAGCCGGGGTTCAACTAATGAAAAACTGTTTTTT
TRBJ1-3,TRBV25-1,.,.,CASSSSLGGNTIYF,TGTGCCAGCAGTTCAAGCCTTGGAGGAAACACCATATATTTT
TRBJ1-5,TRBV6-2/TRBV6-3,.,.,CASSYYSEDQPQHF,TGTGCCAGCAGTTACTACAGTGAGGATCAGCCCCAGCATTTT
TRBJ1-4,TRBV5-4,once,.,CASSWKGTGEKLFF,TGTGCCAGCAGCTGGAAGGGGACGGGTGAAAAACTGTTTTTT
TRBJ1-1,TRBV2,.,TRBD1,CASSARDSEAFF,TGTGCCAGCAGTGCTCGGGACAGTGAAGCTTTCTTT
TRBJ1-1,TRBV2,.,.,CASSEAGEAFF,TGTGCCAGCAGTGAAGCCGGGGAAGCTTTCTTT
TRBJ1-1,TRBV19,.,.,CASTISGQKNTEAFF,TGTGCCAGTACGATTTCGGGACAAAAGAACACTGAAGCTTTCTTT
TRBJ2-7,TRBV19,.,TRBD1,CASSARQGGDYEQYF,TGTGCCAGTAGTGCCCGACAGGGCGGAGACTACGAGCAGTACTTC
TRBJ2-1,TRBV5-1,.,.,CASSTQETYNEQFF,TGCGCCAGCTCAACCCAGGAGACCTACAATGAGCAGTTCTTC
TRBJ1-5,TRBV14,.,TRBD1,CASSQDQGVFQPQHF,TGTGCCAGCAGCCAAGATCAGGGGGTTTTTCAGCCCCAGCATTTT
TRBJ2-2,TRBV5-1,.,.,CASSSTDTGELFF,TGCGCCAGCAGCTCCACCGACACCGGGGAGCTGTTTTTT
TRBJ1-1,TRBV27,.,TRBD1,CASSLFETGRTEAFF,TGTGCCAGCAGTTTATTTGAGACAGGGAGAACTGAAGCTTTCTTT
TRBJ2-2,TRBV7-2,.,TRBD2,CASRERGRAAGELFF,TGTGCCAGCAGGGAGCGGGGGCGTGCGGCCGGGGAGCTGTTTTTT
TRBJ1-2,TRBV7-2,few,TRBD1,CASSLGAGGRIF,TGTGCCAGCAGCTTAGGGGCAGGGGGCCGAATCTTC
TRBJ1-5,TRBV5-1,.,.,CASSPSTSNQPQHF,TGCGCCAGCAGCCCCTCCACTAGCAATCAGCCCCAGCATTTT
TRBJ1-1,TRBV6-5,once,.,CASSYSGGPNTEAFF,TGTGCCAGCAGTTACTCGGGGGGGCCTAACACTGAAGCTTTCTTT
TRBJ1-4,TRBV7-9,.,.,CASWGPNEKLFF,TGTGCCAGTTGGGGGCCCAATGAAAAACTGTTTTTT
TRBJ1-1,TRBV4-1,.,.,CASSQPRDGITEAFF,TGCGCCAGCAGCCAACCCCGGGACGGTATAACTGAAGCTTTCTTT
TRBJ2-1,TRBV5-4,.,TRBD2,CASSLSGSGYNEQFF,TGTGCCAGCAGCTTAAGCGGGAGCGGGTACAATGAGCAGTTCTTC